The 23 T cell receptor beta chains in this list originate from one sample, sequenced in a study of T-cell memory formation after mild COVID-19. TCRdb passed the 5' RACE reads through MiXCR, listing each CDR3 protein once. The data contain around 82,000 distinct CDR3 sequences, over 10% of them singletons. Specimen: PBMCs or a T cell subset sorted from them (not recorded which). The receptors originated from a man aged 18 to 30 who had mild COVID-19 (a few samples of this study predate the infection). Cell type and time point are not known.

This clonotype occurred a few times. V is TRBV12-3 or TRBV12-4 and J is TRBJ2-7; D possibly matches TRBD1 or TRBD2 (5 bases each). The CDR3 spans 15 residues. V was shortened by 6 bases and J by 5 bases, with 20 bases between the two germline ends. CDR3 DNA sequence: TGTGCCAGCAGGGGACCCTATTTTGAGACCGACGAGCAGTACTTC. Its protein is CASRGPYFETDEQYF.

V is TRBV4-1 and J is TRBJ2-7; D is possibly TRBD1 (6 bases). The length of the CDR3 is 16 residues. The germline V and J ends were trimmed by 1 base and 5 bases, with 18 bases remaining between them. The germline gives CDR1 MGHRA, CDR2 YSYEKL. The CDR3 sequence: CASSQVPPPGVDEQYV. The CDR3 nucleotides read TGCGCCAGCAGCCAAGTACCCCCCCCAGGGGTAGACGAGCAGTACGTC.

The chain recombines TRBV5-1 with TRBJ2-3; no clear D. The CDR3 consists of 13 residues. Germline CDR1 is SGHRS and CDR2 is YFSETQ. V dropped 6 bases and J dropped 0 bases, with 8 bases sitting between them. The CDR3 loop is CASKPESTDTQYF. DNA for the CDR3: TGCGCCAGCAAGCCCGAAAGCACAGATACGCAGTATTTT.

The CDR3 bases are TGTGCCAGCAGTTTTGGTCCTGCCAACTATGGCTACACCTTC. Its protein product is CASSFGPANYGYTF. The chain employs TRBV27 and TRBJ1-2; unclear D gene. The CDR3 totals 14 residues. The V and J ends lost 3 bases and 2 bases respectively, with 10 bases between them. Germline assignment: CDR1 MNHEY and CDR2 SMNVEV (reference sequence).

CDR3 DNA: TGTGCCAGCAGCTCTCTTAGTACGAACTCCTACGAGCAGTACTTC. Protein product: CASSSLSTNSYEQYF. V is TRBV7-8 and J is TRBJ2-7; D remains ambiguous. V lost 4 bases to trimming and J lost 0 bases, with 13 bases between them. Germline lookup yields CDR1 SGHVS and CDR2 FQNEAQ. The CDR3 consists of 15 residues.

Only a few counts were recorded for this clonotype. The rearrangement joins TRBV7-6 to TRBJ2-7, with D hard to call. The CDR3 sequence is 14 residues long. Germline V gene data show CDR1 as SGHVS and CDR2 as FNYEAQ. V was pared by 1 base and J by 4 bases, with 11 bases between. In nucleotides, the CDR3 is TGTGCCAGCAGCTTAGAGGCAGCCCCTTACGAGCAGTACGTC. It specifies CASSLEAAPYEQYV.

The chain carries TRBV7-9 and TRBJ1-2, with 7 nucleotides matching TRBD1. V lost 1 base to trimming and J lost 2 bases; unmatched junction nucleotides: 7. The CDR3 has 16 amino acids. Germline lookup yields CDR1 SEHNR and CDR2 FQNEAQ (reference sequence). CDR3 residues: CASSLVSLGQNYGYTF. The CDR3 nucleotides are TGTGCCAGCAGCTTAGTGAGCCTGGGACAGAACTATGGCTACACCTTC.

The rearrangement uses TRBV7-6 and TRBJ2-5; the D is unclear. The V end was cut by 2 bases, the J end by 1 base, with 8 bases between. This CDR3 spans 14 amino acids. The germline CDR1 and CDR2 sequences are SGHVS and FNYEAQ. The CDR3 loop is CASSLSRSQETQYF. CDR3 nucleotide sequence: TGTGCCAGCAGCTTAAGTCGAAGCCAAGAGACCCAGTACTTC.

The chain carries TRBV4-1 and TRBJ2-7; 7 nucleotides align to TRBD1. CDR1 is MGHRA, CDR2 YSYEKL, per germline. CDR3 length equals 14 residues. The ends lost 3 bases at V and 3 bases at J; junction bases unmatched: 5. CDR3 protein: CASSQHRGNYEQYF. In DNA form, the CDR3 reads TGCGCCAGCAGCCAGCACAGGGGTAACTACGAGCAGTACTTC.

This clonotype has just a few counts. The V call is TRBV2, the J call TRBJ2-2; 9 positions agree with TRBD2. Per the germline V gene, CDR1 is SNHLY and CDR2 is FYNNEI. J was trimmed by 3 bases and V by 3 bases; bases with no gene match: 2. CDR3 length equals 15 residues. CDR3 in amino acids: CASSDSGGDTGELFF. CDR3 sequence (DNA): TGTGCCAGCAGTGATAGCGGGGGAGACACCGGGGAGCTGTTTTTT. Supplemented by reference TRBV2 and TRBJ2-2, the full variable domain reads EPEVTQTPSHQVTQMGQEVILRCVPISNHLYFYWYRQILGQKVEFLVSFYNNEISEKSEIFDDQFSVERPDGSNFTLKIRSTKLEDSAMYFCASSDSGGDTGELFFGEGSRLTVL.

The V and J genes are TRBV6-5 and TRBJ2-2; D remains unclear. The CDR3 length is 15 residues. CDR1 is MNHEY, CDR2 SVGAGI, per germline. The ends were cut back, 7 bases at V and 3 bases at J, with 15 bases in the middle. The CDR3 sequence: CASTPRPDDTGELFF. CDR3 nucleotide sequence: TGTGCCAGCACCCCCCGGCCGGACGACACCGGGGAGCTGTTTTTT.

This clonotype turned up a few times. The V and J genes are TRBV5-1 and TRBJ2-5; 7 bases align to TRBD1. This CDR3 region has 16 residues. Per the germline V gene, CDR1 is SGHRS and CDR2 is YFSETQ. With V trimmed by 4 bases and J by 3 bases, 12 bases remained unmatched. The CDR3 DNA follows: TGCGCCAGCAGCCCCCCCCGATCCGGGACAGAAGAGACCCAGTACTTC. This codes for CASSPPRSGTEETQYF.

The table lists this clonotype with a few counts. This rearrangement joins TRBV20-1 to TRBJ2-7, with D possibly matching TRBD1 (6 bases). The length of the CDR3 is 17 residues. Looked up from germline, CDR1 is DFQATT and CDR2 is SNEGSKA (reference sequence). V gave up 3 bases and J gave up 0 bases, with 21 bases separating them. In DNA, the CDR3 is TGCAGTGCTAGTCTACCTAACAGGGTTAATAGCTCCTACGAGCAGTACTTC. It specifies CSASLPNRVNSSYEQYF.

In this sample, this clonotype turned up a few times. The CDR3, as DNA: TGCAGTGCTAGAACGCCGGTAAAGATGGACGCAAACTATGGCTACACCTTC. Protein sequence: CSARTPVKMDANYGYTF. This rearrangement joins TRBV20-1 to TRBJ1-2; D gene ambiguous. The CDR3 has 17 amino acids. CDR1 is DFQATT and CDR2 is SNEGSKA in the germline V gene (reference sequence). V was pared by 2 bases and J by 2 bases, with 21 bases between.

The rearrangement joins TRBV6-5 to TRBJ2-1; no firm D call. Germline V gives CDR1 MNHEY, CDR2 SVGAGI. The CDR3 covers 13 residues. V was shortened by 0 bases and J by 8 bases, with 8 bases between the two germline ends. CDR3 DNA: TGTGCCAGCAGTTACTCGAAATTTCATGAGCAGTTCTTC. Translation gives CASSYSKFHEQFF.

This clonotype was found many times. This chain joins TRBV6-5 and TRBJ2-6, with TRBD2 as a possible D gene (6 bases). V was trimmed by 8 bases and J by 0 bases, leaving 14 bases between them. The germline V gene encodes CDR1 MNHEY and CDR2 SVGAGI. The CDR3 spans 16 residues. CDR3 coding DNA: TGTGCCAGCCATACCGGCGGGGTCTCTGGGGCCAACGTCCTGACTTTC. The encoded protein is CASHTGGVSGANVLTF.

This clonotype was found a few times. The chain uses TRBV7-9 and TRBJ1-1; D uncertain. The CDR3 extends over 13 amino acids. The V gene lost 5 bases and the J gene lost 0 bases, with 7 bases spanning the gap. Germline V gene lookup returns CDR1 SEHNR and CDR2 FQNEAQ (reference sequence). The CDR3 region is CASSDTMNTEAFF. The CDR3 bases are TGTGCCAGCAGCGACACCATGAACACTGAAGCTTTCTTT.

The J gene is TRBJ2-2, the V gene TRBV24-1; D ambiguous. V gave up 5 bases and J gave up 3 bases, with 9 bases separating them. The CDR3 covers 14 residues. CDR1 KGHDR and CDR2 SFDVKD come from the germline V gene. The CDR3 DNA reads TGTGCCACCAGTGGGGGTTTATACACCGGGGAGCTGTTTTTT. It encodes CATSGGLYTGELFF.

This clonotype was detected only a few times. J is TRBJ1-1 and V is TRBV6-5; 8 bases are shared with TRBD1. The CDR3 runs to 14 residues. J was trimmed by 5 bases and V by 2 bases; bases with no gene match: 4. From germline, CDR1 is MNHEY and CDR2 SVGAGI. This chain's CDR3 is CASSYGTGLTEAFF. CDR3 in DNA: TGTGCCAGCAGTTACGGGACAGGTTTAACTGAAGCTTTCTTT.

This chain connects TRBV5-1 to TRBJ2-7, with 8 bases aligning to TRBD1. V was clipped by 4 bases and J by 2 bases; unmatched bases: 8. The CDR3 runs 15 residues. Germline V gives CDR1 SGHRS, CDR2 YFSETQ. The CDR3 DNA is TGCGCCAGCAGCCCCTCTGGGACAGGAGCCTACGAGCAGTACTTC. Encoded protein: CASSPSGTGAYEQYF.

V usage is TRBV20-1 and J usage is TRBJ1-1; D is ambiguous. The CDR3 spans 15 residues. The germline V gene has CDR1 DFQATT and CDR2 SNEGSKA (reference sequence). The V end lost 4 bases, the J end lost 0 bases, and 15 bases lay between the germline ends. The CDR3 coding sequence is TGCAGTGCTAAGTTCGGTGGCAGATTGAACACTGAAGCTTTCTTT. Its translation is CSAKFGGRLNTEAFF.

The table lists this clonotype with many counts. The chain joins TRBV4-1 to TRBJ1-5; D gene ambiguous. V gave up 4 bases and J gave up 0 bases, with 10 bases separating them. Per germline, CDR1 MGHRA and CDR2 YSYEKL. The CDR3 loop spans 15 amino acids. In DNA form, the CDR3 reads TGCGCCAGCAGCCCCCGACACGTTAGCAATCAGCCCCAGCATTTT. It codes for CASSPRHVSNQPQHF.

The chain joins TRBV24-1 to TRBJ1-2; 9 nucleotides match TRBD1. The CDR3 runs to 14 residues. Germline V gene lookup returns CDR1 KGHDR and CDR2 SFDVKD. V lost 10 bases and J lost 8; bases outside the gene matches: 13. The CDR3: CATDRGHLRAGYTF. The CDR3 DNA reads TGTGCCACGGACAGGGGACACCTCCGAGCGGGCTACACCTTC.